One and the same sample provided the 30 T cell receptor beta chains below, sequenced in a study of blood T cell repertoires in COVID-19. Sequencing was performed with immunoSEQ multiplex PCR; in TCRdb, only in-frame clones are kept and a portion is missing. The sample includes about 480,000 clones, roughly nine tenths of them seen just once. Sequencing was performed on PBMCs or T cells enriched from blood (not recorded which). All receptors derive from a woman aged 18-29 years with acute COVID-19.

The J gene is TRBJ1-5, the V gene TRBV29-1; TRBD1 matches at 8 bases. This CDR3 has 12 residues. CDR1 and CDR2 (germline): SQVTM, ANQGSEA. Written as DNA, the CDR3 is TGCAGTCCCGACAGGGGAGATCAGCCCCAGCATTTT. Its protein product is CSPDRGDQPQHF.

This chain joins TRBV6-5 and TRBJ1-1; unclear D gene. This CDR3 has 11 amino acids. The germline V gene has CDR1 MNHEY and CDR2 SVGAGI. Trimming pared 6 bases from V and 10 bases from J, leaving 12 bases between. The chain's CDR3 is CASRDGLRAFF. The CDR3 nucleotides read TGTGCCAGCAGGGATGGACTGAGAGCTTTCTTT.

This rearrangement joins TRBV11-2 to TRBJ2-1, with D perhaps matching TRBD2 (5 bases). CDR3 size: 14 residues. Trimming took off 4 bases at V and 3 bases at J, with 10 bases between the two ends. Germline CDR1 reads SGHAT; CDR2 reads FQNNGV. The CDR3 bases are TGTGCCAGCAGCTCCGGACTGGACTACAATGAGCAGTTCTTC. Amino acid sequence: CASSSGLDYNEQFF.

The chain couples TRBV4-3 to TRBJ2-7, with a weak D call TRBD1 (6 bases). V lost 1 base and J lost 3, with 7 bases in between. Germline V CDR1 and CDR2: LGHNA, YSLEER. The length of the CDR3 is 13 residues. This chain's CDR3 is CASSQAGVYEQYF. CDR3 DNA: TGCGCCAGCAGCCAAGCAGGGGTCTACGAGCAGTACTTC.

The genes are TRBV27 and TRBJ2-7, with TRBD2 identical over 11 bases. V was clipped by 2 bases and J by 2 bases; unmatched bases: 5. CDR1 and CDR2 from the germline V gene are MNHEY and SMNVEV (reference sequence). CDR3 size: 16 residues. CDR3 region: CASSLRVAGGAYEQYF. The CDR3 bases are TGTGCCAGCAGTTTAAGGGTAGCGGGGGGGGCCTACGAGCAGTACTTC.

The V gene is TRBV14, the J gene TRBJ2-7; 7 bases are a match to TRBD1. Germline loops: CDR1 SGHDN, CDR2 FVKESK. Trimming at V came to 2 bases and at J to 4 bases, leaving 8 bases not matched to a gene. This CDR3 is 15 amino acids long. The CDR3, as DNA: TGTGCCAGCAGCCAAACCCGGGGACAGTCATACGAGCAGTACTTC. Translated, it gives CASSQTRGQSYEQYF.

The rearrangement links TRBV12-3 or TRBV12-4 to TRBJ2-5; D perhaps matches TRBD2 (5 bases). Between the trimmed V and J ends, which lost 3 bases and 3 bases, there was a span of 5 bases. This CDR3 comprises 12 residues. CDR3 sequence reads: CASSFSEETQYF. CDR3 sequence (DNA): TGTGCCAGCAGTTTTAGCGAAGAGACCCAGTACTTC.

The chain links TRBV3-1 (or the pseudogene TRBV3-2) to TRBJ1-2; D uncertain. The CDR3 contains 14 residues. V lost 3 bases and J 4 bases, leaving 12 bases between the germline ends. Germline CDR1 is LGHDT and CDR2 is YNNKEL (reference sequence). The CDR3 sequence: CASSQGVRSYGYTF. The CDR3, as DNA: TGTGCCAGCAGCCAGGGAGTGAGGTCCTATGGCTACACCTTC.

The V call is TRBV19, the J call TRBJ2-5, with 9 bases lining up with TRBD2. Trimming at V came to 6 bases and at J to 6 bases, leaving 14 bases not matched to a gene. There are 16 residues in the CDR3. Germline V gives CDR1 LNHDA, CDR2 SQIVND (reference sequence). CDR3 protein: CASSPDGLAHRKTQYF. The CDR3 coding sequence is TGTGCCAGTAGCCCGGACGGACTAGCGCATAGAAAGACCCAGTACTTC.

The chain has TRBV4-3 and TRBJ2-1; possibly TRBD2 for D (5 bases). The CDR3 loop spans 13 amino acids. Trimming pared 4 bases from V and 8 bases from J, leaving 12 bases between. The V gene's germline CDR1 is LGHNA and CDR2 YSLEER. The CDR3 here is CASSPRGRDEQFF. Here the CDR3 DNA reads TGCGCCAGCAGCCCCCGGGGTAGGGATGAGCAGTTCTTC.

This clone was observed a handful of times. This sequence joins TRBV12-5 and TRBJ2-7; 10 bases are a match to TRBD1. The CDR3 covers 15 residues. Germline assignment: CDR1 LGHNT and CDR2 FRNRAP. Germline trimming cut 6 bases from V and 3 bases from J; bases unmatched to any gene: 8. The CDR3 coding sequence is TGTGCTAGTGGACCCAATAGGGACAGGGGCTACGAGCAGTACTTC. It is translated as CASGPNRDRGYEQYF.

The chain couples TRBV4-3 to TRBJ1-6; D perhaps matches TRBD1 (5 bases). Trimming removed 2 bases from V and 8 bases from J, with 13 bases in between. Looked up from germline, CDR1 is LGHNA and CDR2 is YSLEER. This CDR3 has 15 amino acids. The chain's CDR3 is CASSQQGRLDSPLHF. DNA of the CDR3: TGCGCCAGCAGCCAACAGGGTAGGCTTGATTCACCCCTCCACTTT.

V usage is TRBV3-1 (or the pseudogene TRBV3-2) and J usage is TRBJ2-2; TRBD1 might be the D (6 bases). The CDR3 covers 16 residues. The germline V and J ends were trimmed by 3 bases and 3 bases, with 14 bases remaining between them. Germline V gene data show CDR1 as LGHDT and CDR2 as YNNKEL (reference sequence). The CDR3 spells CASSHDRRGYTGELFF. In nucleotides, the CDR3 is TGTGCCAGCAGCCACGACAGGCGAGGTTACACCGGGGAGCTGTTTTTT.

The chain couples TRBV29-1 to TRBJ1-5; 10 bases map to TRBD1. Losses at the gene ends were 6 bases for V and 7 bases for J; bases not matched to a gene: 12. The CDR3 contains 15 residues. Germline values: CDR1 SQVTM, CDR2 ANQGSEA. The CDR3 is CSVGSGTGDTQPQHF. CDR3 in DNA: TGCAGCGTCGGATCCGGGACAGGGGATACACAGCCCCAGCATTTT.

The chain carries TRBV18 and TRBJ2-1; the match to TRBD2 covers 8 bases. This CDR3 has 16 amino acids. J lost 9 bases, V lost 2 bases, and 12 bases had no gene match. CDR1 KGHSH and CDR2 LQKENI come from the germline V gene. The CDR3 spells CASSPVGSGGRGEQFF. In DNA form, the CDR3 reads TGTGCCAGCTCACCAGTAGGGTCGGGAGGGCGTGGTGAGCAGTTCTTC.

The J gene is TRBJ2-3, the V gene TRBV2; TRBD1 matches at 8 bases. Trimming at V came to 5 bases and at J to 2 bases, leaving 3 bases not matched to a gene. This CDR3 contains 14 residues. Per germline, CDR1 SNHLY and CDR2 FYNNEI. In DNA, the CDR3 is TGTGCCAGCAGTTGGACAGGGCTCACAGATACGCAGTATTTT. It codes for CASSWTGLTDTQYF.

The V call is TRBV6-4, the J call TRBJ1-1, with D unclear. The CDR3 spans 14 residues. Per the germline V gene, CDR1 is MRHNA and CDR2 is SNTAGT. V lost 1 base and J 1 base, leaving 7 bases between the germline ends. The CDR3 loop reads CASSDYAGNTEAFF. In DNA form, the CDR3 reads TGTGCCAGCAGTGACTATGCGGGGAACACTGAAGCTTTCTTT.

This clone appeared a single time. This sequence joins TRBV7-9 and TRBJ1-2; no reliable D call. CDR1 SEHNR and CDR2 FQNEAQ come from the germline V gene (reference sequence). This CDR3 comprises 16 residues. Trimming shortened V by 1 base and J by 2 bases, and 14 bases separated the two germline ends. In DNA form, the CDR3 reads TGTGCCAGCAGCTTAGGCCCCAGAACACCGAACTATGGCTACACCTTC. It specifies CASSLGPRTPNYGYTF.

The chain joins TRBV7-9 to TRBJ2-5, with 7 nucleotides matching TRBD1. With V trimmed by 3 bases and J by 4 bases, 2 bases remained unmatched. Per the germline V gene, CDR1 is SEHNR and CDR2 is FQNEAQ (reference sequence). The CDR3 loop spans 13 amino acids. CDR3 nucleotide sequence: TGTGCCAGCAGCTTGAACAGGGGAGAGACCCAGTACTTC. Its protein is CASSLNRGETQYF.

CDR3: CASSLVGTGVGYGYTF. The DNA of the CDR3 is TGTGCCAGCAGCTTGGTGGGGACAGGGGTTGGCTATGGCTACACCTTC. The chain carries TRBV5-5 and TRBJ1-2, with 10 bases aligning to TRBD1. Germline trimming cut 0 bases from V and 4 bases from J; bases unmatched to any gene: 6. The CDR3 loop spans 16 amino acids. Germline-derived CDR1 and CDR2 are SGHKS and YYEKEE (reference sequence). The full variable domain, its missing parts supplied by reference TRBV5-5 and TRBJ1-2, is DAGVTQSPTHLIKTRGQQVTLRCSPISGHKSVSWYQQVLGQGPQFIFQYYEKEERGRGNFPDRFSARQFPNYSSELNVNALLLGDSALYLCASSLVGTGVGYGYTFGSGTRLTVV.

The J gene is TRBJ2-7, the V gene TRBV5-6; D is possibly TRBD2 (5 bases). Trimming left V 4 bases short and J 8 bases short, with 22 bases between. Looked up from germline, CDR1 is SGHDT and CDR2 is YYEEEE. This CDR3 region has 15 residues. CDR3 in amino acids: CASSTEDGGSRKQYF. For the CDR3, the DNA is TGTGCCAGCAGCACCGAAGACGGAGGATCACGGAAGCAGTACTTC.

The J gene is TRBJ1-5, the V gene TRBV4-1; D gene ambiguous. The CDR3 contains 17 residues. V lost 4 bases, J lost 4 bases, and 20 bases lay in between. CDR1 is MGHRA, CDR2 YSYEKL, per germline. This chain's CDR3 is CASSPVEGSVRNQPQHF. The CDR3, as DNA: TGCGCCAGCAGCCCCGTGGAGGGCTCTGTGCGGAATCAGCCCCAGCATTTT.

This clone has a single count. V gene TRBV7-9 combines with J gene TRBJ2-3; D uncertain. This CDR3 region has 12 residues. Trimming took 2 bases from V and 5 from J, leaving 5 bases between them. Germline V lookup: CDR1 SEHNR, CDR2 FQNEAQ (reference sequence). The CDR3 protein is CASSLLRDTQYF. CDR3 bases: TGTGCCAGCAGCTTATTGAGAGATACGCAGTATTTT.

V gene TRBV7-9 combines with J gene TRBJ2-2, with a weak D call TRBD1 (6 bases). V shed 4 bases and J shed 2 bases, with 17 bases lying between them. The CDR3 runs 17 residues. Germline V gene data show CDR1 as SEHNR and CDR2 as FQNEAQ (reference sequence). The CDR3 region is CASSSTGTTSNTGELFF. The CDR3 bases are TGTGCCAGCAGCTCGACCGGGACAACAAGTAACACCGGGGAGCTGTTTTTT.

The V and J genes are TRBV5-4 and TRBJ2-1, with 9 bases lining up with TRBD1. This CDR3 is 14 amino acids long. J was trimmed by 7 bases and V by 1 base; bases with no gene match: 3. Per the germline V gene, CDR1 is SGHNT and CDR2 is YYREEE (reference sequence). This CDR3 reads CASSLIQGANEQFF. The CDR3 nucleotides are TGTGCCAGCAGCTTGATACAGGGGGCTAATGAGCAGTTCTTC.

The V and J genes are TRBV5-1 and TRBJ2-5, with 10 bases fitting TRBD2. Trimming removed 4 bases from V and 2 bases from J; junction bases left unmatched: 5. This CDR3 spans 15 amino acids. Per germline, CDR1 SGHRS and CDR2 YFSETQ. CDR3 bases: TGCGCCAGCAGCGGCGGGACTAGCGCGCAAGAGACCCAGTACTTC. It is translated as CASSGGTSAQETQYF.

This clone was found once. The CDR3 region has the DNA TGTGCCAGCAGAGGACAGGGGGCGATCTATAATTCACCCCTCCACTTT. This codes for CASRGQGAIYNSPLHF. This rearrangement joins TRBV7-9 to TRBJ1-6; 11 nucleotides match TRBD1. From germline, CDR1 is SEHNR and CDR2 FQNEAQ (reference sequence). V shed 6 bases, J shed 3 bases, and the junction held 4 bases outside the gene matches. The CDR3 sequence is 16 residues long.

This chain connects TRBV6-1 to TRBJ2-1; 7 bases map to TRBD2. CDR1 is MNHNS and CDR2 is SASEGT in the germline V gene. The CDR3 length is 17 residues. The J segment lost 2 bases and the V segment lost 3 bases, leaving 10 bases of the junction unmatched. CDR3 DNA: TGTGCCAGCAGTGATGGATACGGGGGAGGGCCCTACAATGAGCAGTTCTTC. Translating it yields CASSDGYGGGPYNEQFF.

V and J are TRBV7-9 and TRBJ1-1; D is possibly TRBD1 (6 bases). Trimming left V 5 bases short and J 3 bases short, with 10 bases between. Germline-derived CDR1 and CDR2 are SEHNR and FQNEAQ (reference sequence). The CDR3 contains 13 residues. The DNA of the CDR3 is TGTGCCAGCAGCACACAGGGTGACACTGAAGCTTTCTTT. Residues: CASSTQGDTEAFF. Based on the CDR3 plus reference TRBV7-9 and TRBJ1-1, the full variable domain is DTGVSQNPRHKITKRGQNVTFRCDPISEHNRLYWYRQTLGQGPEFLTYFQNEAQLEKSRLLSDRFSAERPKGSFSTLEIQRTEQGDSAMYLCASSTQGDTEAFFGQGTRLTVV.

This sequence joins TRBV2 and TRBJ1-1; 7 nucleotides align to TRBD1. This CDR3 spans 12 amino acids. The germline CDR1 and CDR2 sequences are SNHLY and FYNNEI. V lost 6 bases to trimming and J lost 8 bases; unmatched junction nucleotides: 6. The CDR3 nucleotides are TGTGCCAGCAGACGACAGGGCCTAGAAGCTTTCTTT. Its translation is CASRRQGLEAFF.